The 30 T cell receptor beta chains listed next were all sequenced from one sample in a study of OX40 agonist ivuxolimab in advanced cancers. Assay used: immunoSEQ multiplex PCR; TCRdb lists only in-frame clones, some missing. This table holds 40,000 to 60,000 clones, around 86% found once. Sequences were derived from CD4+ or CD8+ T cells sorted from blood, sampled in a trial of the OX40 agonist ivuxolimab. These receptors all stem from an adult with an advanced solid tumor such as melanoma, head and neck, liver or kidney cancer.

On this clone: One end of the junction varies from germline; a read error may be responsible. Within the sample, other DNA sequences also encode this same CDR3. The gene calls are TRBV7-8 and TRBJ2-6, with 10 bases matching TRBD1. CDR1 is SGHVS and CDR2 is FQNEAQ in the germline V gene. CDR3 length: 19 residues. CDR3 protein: CASSVDRDRGLAGANVLTF. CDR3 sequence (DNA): TGTGCCAGCAGCGTGGACCGGGACAGGGGATTGGCTGGAGCCAACGTCCTGACTTTC.

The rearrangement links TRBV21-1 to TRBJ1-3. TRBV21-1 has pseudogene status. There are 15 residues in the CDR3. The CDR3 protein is CASSNDLGEWNTIYF. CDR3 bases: TGTGCCAGCAGCAATGATCTGGGAGAGTGGAACACCATATATTTT.

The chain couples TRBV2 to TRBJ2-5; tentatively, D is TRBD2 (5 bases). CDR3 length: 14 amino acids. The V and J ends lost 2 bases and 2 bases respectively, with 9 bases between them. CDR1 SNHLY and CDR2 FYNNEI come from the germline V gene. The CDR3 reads CASSEWSGQETQYF. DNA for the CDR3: TGTGCCAGCAGTGAATGGTCGGGACAAGAGACCCAGTACTTC.

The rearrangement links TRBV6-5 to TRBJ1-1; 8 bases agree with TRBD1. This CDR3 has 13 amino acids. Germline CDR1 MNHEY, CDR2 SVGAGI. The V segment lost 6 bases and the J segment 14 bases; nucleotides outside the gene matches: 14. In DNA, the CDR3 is TGTGCCAGCAGCATGGGACAGGCCTTTTGGTGGTTCTTT. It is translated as CASSMGQAFWWFF.

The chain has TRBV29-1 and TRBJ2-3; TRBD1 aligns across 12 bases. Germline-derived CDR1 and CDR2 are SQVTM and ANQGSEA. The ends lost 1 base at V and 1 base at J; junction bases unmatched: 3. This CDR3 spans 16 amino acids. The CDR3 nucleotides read TGCAGCGTTGAAGGGGGGACAGGGGGCCGCACAGATACGCAGTATTTT. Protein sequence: CSVEGGTGGRTDTQYF.

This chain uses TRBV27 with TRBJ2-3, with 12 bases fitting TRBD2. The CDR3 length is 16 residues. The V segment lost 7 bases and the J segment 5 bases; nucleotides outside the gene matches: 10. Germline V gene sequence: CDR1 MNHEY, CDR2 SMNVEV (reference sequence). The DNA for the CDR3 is TGTGCCAGCATGTGGACTAGCGGGATTTTGCGAGATACGCAGTATTTT. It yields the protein CASMWTSGILRDTQYF.

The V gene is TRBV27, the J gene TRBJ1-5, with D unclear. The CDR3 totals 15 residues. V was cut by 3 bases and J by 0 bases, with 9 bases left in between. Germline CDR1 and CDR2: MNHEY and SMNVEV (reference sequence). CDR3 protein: CASSFYGFSNQPQHF. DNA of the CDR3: TGTGCCAGCAGTTTCTACGGATTTAGCAATCAGCCCCAGCATTTT.

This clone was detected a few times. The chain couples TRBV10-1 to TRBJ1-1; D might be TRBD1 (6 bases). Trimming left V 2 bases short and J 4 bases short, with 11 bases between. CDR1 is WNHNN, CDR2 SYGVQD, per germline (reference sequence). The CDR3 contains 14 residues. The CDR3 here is CASSETGFGTEAFF. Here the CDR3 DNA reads TGCGCCAGCAGTGAGACAGGGTTCGGCACTGAAGCTTTCTTT.

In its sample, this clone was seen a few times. The CDR3 DNA reads as TGTGCCAGCAGCCTTAGTGGGGCGGGTAATGAGCAGTTCTTC. Its protein is CASSLSGAGNEQFF. This chain uses TRBV7-8 with TRBJ2-1; possibly TRBD1 or TRBD2 for D (5 bases each). The CDR3 is 14 amino acids. Germline V lookup: CDR1 SGHVS, CDR2 FQNEAQ. The V gene lost 5 bases and the J gene lost 7 bases, with 15 bases spanning the gap. The entire variable domain, with the rest obtained from reference TRBV7-8 and TRBJ2-1, is as follows: GAGVSQSPRYKVAKRGQDVALRCDPISGHVSLFWYQQALGQGPEFLTYFQNEAQLDKSGLPSDRFFAERPEGSVSTLKIQRTQQEDSAVYLCASSLSGAGNEQFFGPGTRLTVL.

CDR3 bases: TGTGCCAGCAGCCGGACCAGACTGGGTGAGCAGTTCTTC. Translating it yields CASSRTRLGEQFF. The chain links TRBV7-8 to TRBJ2-1; D gene uncertain. V dropped 5 bases and J dropped 9 bases, with 14 bases sitting between them. This CDR3 is 13 amino acids long. Germline values: CDR1 SGHVS, CDR2 FQNEAQ.

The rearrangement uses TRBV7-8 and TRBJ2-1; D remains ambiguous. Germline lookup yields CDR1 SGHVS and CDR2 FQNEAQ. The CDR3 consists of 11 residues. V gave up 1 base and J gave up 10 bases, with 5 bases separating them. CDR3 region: CASSLGVEQFF. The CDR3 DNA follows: TGTGCCAGCAGCTTAGGGGTCGAGCAGTTCTTC.

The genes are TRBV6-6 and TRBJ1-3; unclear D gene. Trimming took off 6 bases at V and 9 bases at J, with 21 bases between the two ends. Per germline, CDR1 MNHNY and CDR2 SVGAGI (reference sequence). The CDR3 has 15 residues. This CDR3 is CASSGLASAGGTIYF. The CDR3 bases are TGTGCCAGCAGCGGCCTGGCCAGCGCCGGCGGCACCATATATTTT.

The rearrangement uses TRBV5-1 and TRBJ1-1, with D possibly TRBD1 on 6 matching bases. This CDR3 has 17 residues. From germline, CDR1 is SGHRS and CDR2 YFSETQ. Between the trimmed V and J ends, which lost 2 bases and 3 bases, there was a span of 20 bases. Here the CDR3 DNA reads TGCGCCAGCAGCTTAGTTACGGGGGGCGCCGGGGACACTGAAGCTTTCTTT. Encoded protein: CASSLVTGGAGDTEAFF.

The CDR3 protein is CASSYSAGVALYEQYF. The CDR3 DNA follows: TGTGCCAGCAGTTACTCGGCAGGGGTGGCCCTTTACGAGCAGTACTTC. The J gene is TRBJ2-7, the V gene TRBV6-5; tentative D call: TRBD1 (6 bases). This CDR3 has 16 residues. Germline V gene sequence: CDR1 MNHEY, CDR2 SVGAGI. The V gene lost 0 bases and the J gene lost 4 bases, with 16 bases spanning the gap.

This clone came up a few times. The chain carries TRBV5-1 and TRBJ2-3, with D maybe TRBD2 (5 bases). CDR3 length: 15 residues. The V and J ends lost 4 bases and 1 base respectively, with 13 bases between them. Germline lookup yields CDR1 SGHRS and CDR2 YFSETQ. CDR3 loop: CASSPDGMGTDTQYF. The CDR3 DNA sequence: TGCGCCAGCAGCCCCGACGGGATGGGCACAGATACGCAGTATTTT.

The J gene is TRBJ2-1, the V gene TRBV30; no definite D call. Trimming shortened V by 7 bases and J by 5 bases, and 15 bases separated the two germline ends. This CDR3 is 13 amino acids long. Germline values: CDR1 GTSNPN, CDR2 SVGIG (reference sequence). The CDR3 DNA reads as TGTGCCTCGACGCGTAGGGTGAACAATGAGCAGTTCTTC. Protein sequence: CASTRRVNNEQFF.

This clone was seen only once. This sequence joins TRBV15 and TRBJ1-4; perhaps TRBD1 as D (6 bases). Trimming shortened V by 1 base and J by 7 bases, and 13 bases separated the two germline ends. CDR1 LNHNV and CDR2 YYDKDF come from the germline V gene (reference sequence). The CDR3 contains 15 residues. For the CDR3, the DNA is TGTGCCACCAGCAGAGTAGCGGGGGGCCCTGAAAAACTGTTTTTT. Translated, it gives CATSRVAGGPEKLFF. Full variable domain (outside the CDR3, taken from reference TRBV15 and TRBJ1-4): DAMVIQNPRYQVTQFGKPVTLSCSQTLNHNVMYWYQQKSSQAPKLLFHYYDKDFNNEADTPDNFQSRRPNTSFCFLDIRSPGLGDTAMYLCATSRVAGGPEKLFFGSGTQLSVL.

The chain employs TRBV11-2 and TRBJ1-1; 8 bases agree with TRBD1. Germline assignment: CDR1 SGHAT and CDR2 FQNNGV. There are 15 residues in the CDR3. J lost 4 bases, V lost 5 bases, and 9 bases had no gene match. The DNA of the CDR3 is TGTGCCAGCAGCCCTATCGGACAGGGAGGCACTGAAGCTTTCTTT. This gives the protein CASSPIGQGGTEAFF.

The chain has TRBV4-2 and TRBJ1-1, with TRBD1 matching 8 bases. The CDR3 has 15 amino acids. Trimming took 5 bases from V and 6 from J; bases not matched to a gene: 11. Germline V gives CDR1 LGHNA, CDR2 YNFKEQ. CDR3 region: CASSLTTGAIAEAFF. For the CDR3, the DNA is TGTGCCAGCAGCTTGACGACAGGGGCGATAGCTGAAGCTTTCTTT.

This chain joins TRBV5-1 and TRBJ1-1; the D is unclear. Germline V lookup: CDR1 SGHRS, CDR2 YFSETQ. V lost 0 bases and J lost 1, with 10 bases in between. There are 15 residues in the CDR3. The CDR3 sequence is CASSLDWGGNTEAFF. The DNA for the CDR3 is TGCGCCAGCAGCTTGGATTGGGGTGGGAACACTGAAGCTTTCTTT.

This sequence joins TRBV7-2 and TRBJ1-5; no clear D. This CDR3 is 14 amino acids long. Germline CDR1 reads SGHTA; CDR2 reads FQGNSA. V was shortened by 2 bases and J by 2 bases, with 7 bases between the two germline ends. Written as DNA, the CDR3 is TGTGCCAGCAGCTTACGGAGGGGCAATCAGCCCCAGCATTTT. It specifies CASSLRRGNQPQHF. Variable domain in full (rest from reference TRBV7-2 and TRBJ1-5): GAGVSQSPSNKVTEKGKDVELRCDPISGHTALYWYRQSLGQGLEFLIYFQGNSAPDKSGLPSDRFSAERTGGSVSTLTIQRTQQEDSAVYLCASSLRRGNQPQHFGDGTRLSIL.

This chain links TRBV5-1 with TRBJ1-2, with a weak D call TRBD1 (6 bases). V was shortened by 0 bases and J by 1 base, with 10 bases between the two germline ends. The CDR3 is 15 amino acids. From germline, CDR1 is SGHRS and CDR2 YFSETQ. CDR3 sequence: CASSLETGINYGYTF. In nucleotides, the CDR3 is TGCGCCAGCAGCTTGGAAACAGGGATTAACTATGGCTACACCTTC.

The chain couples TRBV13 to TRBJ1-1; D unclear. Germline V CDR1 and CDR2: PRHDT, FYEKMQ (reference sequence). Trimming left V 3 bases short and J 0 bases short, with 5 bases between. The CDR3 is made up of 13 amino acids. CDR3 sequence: CASSLSMNTEAFF. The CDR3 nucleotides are TGTGCCAGCAGCTTGAGTATGAACACTGAAGCTTTCTTT.

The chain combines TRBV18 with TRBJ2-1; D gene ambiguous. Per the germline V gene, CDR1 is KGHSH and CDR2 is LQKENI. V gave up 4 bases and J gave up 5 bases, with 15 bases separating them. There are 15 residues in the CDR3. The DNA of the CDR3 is TGTGCCAGCTCACAGTCTAGAGGCGCACACAATGAGCAGTTCTTC. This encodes CASSQSRGAHNEQFF. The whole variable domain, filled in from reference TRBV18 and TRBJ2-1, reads NAGVMQNPRHLVRRRGQEARLRCSPMKGHSHVYWYRQLPEEGLKFMVYLQKENIIDESGMPKERFSAEFPKEGPSILRIQQVVRGDSAAYFCASSQSRGAHNEQFFGPGTRLTVL.

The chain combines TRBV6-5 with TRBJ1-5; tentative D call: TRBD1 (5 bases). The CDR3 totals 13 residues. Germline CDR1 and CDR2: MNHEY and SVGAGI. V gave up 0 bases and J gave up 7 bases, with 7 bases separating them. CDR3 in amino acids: CASSYSTAQPQHF. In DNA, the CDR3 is TGTGCCAGCAGTTACTCGACAGCACAGCCCCAGCATTTT.

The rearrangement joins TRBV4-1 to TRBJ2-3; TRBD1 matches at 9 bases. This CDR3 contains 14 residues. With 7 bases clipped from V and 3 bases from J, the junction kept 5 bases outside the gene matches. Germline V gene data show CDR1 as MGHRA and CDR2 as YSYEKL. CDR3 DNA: TGCGCCAGCACCCCGGGACAGGGAACAGATACGCAGTATTTT. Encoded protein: CASTPGQGTDTQYF.

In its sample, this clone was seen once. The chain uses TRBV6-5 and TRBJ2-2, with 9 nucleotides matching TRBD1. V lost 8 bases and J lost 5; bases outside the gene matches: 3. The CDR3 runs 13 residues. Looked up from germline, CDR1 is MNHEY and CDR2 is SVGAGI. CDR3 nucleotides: TGTGCCAGCGGACAGGGGAGGACCGGGGAGCTGTTTTTT. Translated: CASGQGRTGELFF.

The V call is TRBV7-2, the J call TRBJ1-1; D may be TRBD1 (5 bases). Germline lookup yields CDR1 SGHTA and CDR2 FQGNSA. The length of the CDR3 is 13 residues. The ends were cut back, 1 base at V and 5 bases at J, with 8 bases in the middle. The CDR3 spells CASSLVGETEAFF. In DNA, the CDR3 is TGTGCCAGCAGCTTAGTGGGGGAGACTGAAGCTTTCTTT. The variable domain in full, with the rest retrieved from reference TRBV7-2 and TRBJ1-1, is GAGVSQSPSNKVTEKGKDVELRCDPISGHTALYWYRQSLGQGLEFLIYFQGNSAPDKSGLPSDRFSAERTGGSVSTLTIQRTQQEDSAVYLCASSLVGETEAFFGQGTRLTVV.

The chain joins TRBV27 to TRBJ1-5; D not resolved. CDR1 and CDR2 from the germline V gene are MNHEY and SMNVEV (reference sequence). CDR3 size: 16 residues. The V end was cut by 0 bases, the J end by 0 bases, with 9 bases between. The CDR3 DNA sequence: TGTGCCAGCAGTTTATCGTGGGGTTATAGCAATCAGCCCCAGCATTTT. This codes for CASSLSWGYSNQPQHF.

The DNA for the CDR3 is TGTGCCAGCACCCCGACTAGCGGATTCTACGAGCAGTACTTC. The encoded protein is CASTPTSGFYEQYF. The V and J genes are TRBV27 and TRBJ2-7, with 9 bases lining up with TRBD2. This CDR3 comprises 14 residues. Germline V CDR1 and CDR2: MNHEY, SMNVEV (reference sequence). Trimming removed 7 bases from V and 3 bases from J; junction bases left unmatched: 7.